The sequence of this T cell receptor beta chain was determined in a study of T cells in Graves' hyperthyroidism and ophthalmopathy. Findings and limits, study-wide: Most thyroid-expanded clonotypes above 0.001 were also found in blood.

Stability of Graves' hyperthyroidism was defined as absent ophthalmopathy progression within 18 months. Lactation, pregnancy, other autoimmune disease or uncontrolled infection excluded patients. Out of less than 12 ml of fresh peripheral blood came the PBMCs. Authors of the study amplified TCR beta CDR3 regions from RNA transcripts. Using the HTBI primer set, a first-round RT-PCR was run on the TCR CDR3. Each CDR3 protein gets one entry after TCRdb re-called the multiplex PCR reads with MiXCR. The table shows a few hundred thousand distinct CDR3 sequences, with around a sixth occurring only once. This clonotype has just a few counts. The antigen remains undetermined. Trimming at V came to 6 bases and at J to 5 bases, leaving 11 bases not matched to a gene. This CDR3 is built from 17 residues. CDR1 is LGHNA, CDR2 YSLEER, per germline.

This sequence joins TRBV4-3 and TRBJ2-5, with TRBD2 matching 14 bases. The sequenced sample consisted of blood. The clonotype was recovered from a woman under 30 with Graves' hyperthyroidism. The DNA for the CDR3 is TGCGCCAGCAGTCGGTTCAGACTAGCGGGGGGGCAGGAGACCCAGTACTTC. Its translation: CASSRFRLAGGQETQYF.